The sequence of this T cell receptor (beta chain) was determined in a study of blood T cell repertoires in COVID-19. Background on the study: The cDNA or gDNA used as material had been derived from T cells, B-cell-depleted T cells, or PBMCs.

Per the original data handling: Estimated nucleated cell counts came from reference gene primer amplification. The data were produced by immunoSEQ multiplex PCR, yet TCRdb's version contains in-frame clones alone and is incomplete. D and trimming come from the DNA, and the V and J calls and clone size come from that table. The sample yields 170,000 or so clones, approximately 90% seen once. Participants, 18 to 89 years old, spanned some 23 US areas. Self-reported history from a screening survey and questionnaire set each donor's cohort. Trimming removed 5 bases from V and 1 base from J, with 17 bases in between. This CDR3 spans 16 amino acids. Germline CDR1 is LGHNA and CDR2 is YSLEER.

The sequencing sample was made of PBMCs or T cells enriched from blood (not recorded which). The V gene is TRBV4-3, the J gene TRBJ1-1, with D unresolved. The clonotype originates from a woman in her 50s who had recovered from COVID-19. CDR3 sequence: CASSVSGEAGNTEAFF. The DNA for the CDR3 is TGCGCCAGCAGCGTAAGTGGTGAAGCCGGGAACACTGAAGCTTTCTTT.